This T cell receptor beta chain was retrieved from a study of blood T cells in healthy people across ages. A second PCR, run for about 7 to 11 cycles, used a sample-barcoded 5' primer plus a J-beta primer mix. From the 5' RACE reads, TCRdb called clonotypes with MiXCR, one entry per CDR3 protein. The sample holds 800,000 to 950,000 distinct CDR3 sequences; almost 30% are singletons and the top ten take about a tenth. This CDR3 is 12 amino acids long. Germline-derived CDR1 and CDR2 are MNHEY and SVGEGT. The trim removed 4 bases at V and 14 bases at J, leaving 5 bases unmatched. These sequences were also reported in another study, on T cells of mothers and their children. That report adds: A handful of children, together with their three healthy Caucasian mothers, made up the donors.

The receptor comes from a woman in her thirties or forties in good health. The chain joins TRBV6-2 or TRBV6-3 to TRBJ2-3, with TRBD1 matching over 11 bases. Sequencing input: blood. CDR3 DNA: TGTGCCAGCAGTTCTCGGACAGGGGGCCGGTATTTT. Protein sequence: CASSSRTGGRYF.